This T cell receptor beta chain is from a study of T cell changes during pregnancy in multiple sclerosis (dated by TCRdb to about 2019). General notes on the study: The study looked at changes in the T cell repertoire across pregnancy in women with multiple sclerosis.

Spanning cysteine to phenylalanine, the CDR3 consists of 15 amino acids. CDR3 DNA is the only sequence kept; it has 45 bases, read in frame from the first base. Sequences LNHDA (CDR1) and SQIVND (CDR2) are obtained from the germline V gene (reference sequence). Compared with germline, V lacks 6 bases and J lacks 4 bases; bases without a gene match: 8. As for this clone: The clone's antigen remains unknown. No clone much larger than this one lies a single base away; base qualities are absent.

Receptor amplification or capture employed the immunoSEQ multiplex PCR assay. TCRdb limited this immuneACCESS table to in-frame rearrangements with V and J called. A share of clones is missing; checked studies link under half to unresolved V genes, and the rest is unexplained. In all, the sample holds 70,000 to 80,000 clones, and 90% to 95% of those were seen once. Approximately 1% of the sample lies in the top ten. Here the chain combines TRBV19 and TRBJ2-5, with 10 middle bases fitting TRBD2. This clonotype originated in a female donor with multiple sclerosis, enrolled in a pregnancy study. Source: peripheral blood, taken in the first trimester of pregnancy. The CDR3 has the sequence CASRSGRAGGETQYF. The nucleotide sequence is TGTGCCAGTAGGAGCGGGAGGGCCGGAGGAGAGACCCAGTACTTC.